This T cell receptor beta chain was documented in a study of CD8 T cells in ankylosing spondylitis. The study, taken as a whole, reports: Reactive arthritis synovial fluid and blood were previously reported to contain some motif variants.

Remarks on this clonotype: What it recognizes is unknown.

Molecular-barcoded quantitative 5'-RACE produced these TCR beta libraries. TCRdb redid the calling of the 5' RACE reads with MiXCR, one entry per CDR3 protein. The sample shows some 270,000 distinct CDR3 sequences, 30% to 35% of them seen only once. The V end lost 3 bases, the J end lost 6 bases, and 16 bases lay between the germline ends. The CDR3 totals 14 residues. CDR1 and CDR2 from the germline V gene are DFQATT and SNEGSKA (reference sequence). Sequencing was performed on blood, either unsorted or a sorted T cell fraction (not recorded which). The sequence came from a male donor with ankylosing spondylitis or in good health (not recorded which). The rearrangement uses TRBV20-1 and TRBJ2-3; a weak D match, TRBD2 (6 bases). The CDR3 protein is CSARGGLRADTQYF. CDR3 DNA: TGCAGTGCTAGGGGGGGACTCAGGGCGGATACGCAGTATTTT.